This T cell receptor (beta chain) appears in the sequencing data of a study of blood T cell repertoires in COVID-19. Study overall: COVID-19 samples from acute and convalescent phases originated in the United States, Italy and Spain.

Profiling relied on immunoSEQ multiplex PCR, and the TCRdb table lists in-frame clones only, not all of them. The sample holds fewer than 250,000 clones; over 80% are singletons and the top ten take 2% to 3%. This CDR3 contains 14 residues. With 2 bases removed from V and 1 base from J, the gap between germline ends came to 8 bases. The germline CDR1 and CDR2 sequences are WNHNN and SYGVQD (reference sequence). Individuals drawn from 20 to 30 US areas were roughly 18 to 95 years old. Participants were placed into cohorts based on the clinical history they reported. Sequencing was done on a sample of PBMCs or T cells enriched from blood (not recorded which). The rearrangement links TRBV10-1 to TRBJ1-1; maybe TRBD1 (6 bases). This TCR was recovered from a woman in her twenties or thirties with acute COVID-19. CDR3: CASSEGGRNTEAFF. CDR3 in DNA: TGCGCCAGCAGTGAGGGGGGCCGGAACACTGAAGCTTTCTTT.